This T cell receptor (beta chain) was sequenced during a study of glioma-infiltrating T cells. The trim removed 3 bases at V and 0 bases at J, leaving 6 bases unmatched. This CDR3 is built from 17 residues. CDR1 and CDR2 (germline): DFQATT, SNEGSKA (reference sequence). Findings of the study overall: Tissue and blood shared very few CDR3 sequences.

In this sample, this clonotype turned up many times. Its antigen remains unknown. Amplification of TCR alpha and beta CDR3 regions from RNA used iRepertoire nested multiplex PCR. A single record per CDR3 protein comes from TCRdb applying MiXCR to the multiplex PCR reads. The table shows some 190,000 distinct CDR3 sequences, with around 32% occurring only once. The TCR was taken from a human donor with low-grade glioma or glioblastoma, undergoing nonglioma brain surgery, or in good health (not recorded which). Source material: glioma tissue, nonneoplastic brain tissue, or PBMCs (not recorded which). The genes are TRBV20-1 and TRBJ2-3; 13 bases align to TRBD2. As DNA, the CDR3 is TGCAGTGCTAGTGCGGGACTAGCGGGAAGAAGCACAGATACGCAGTATTTT. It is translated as CSASAGLAGRSTDTQYF.